The T cell receptor beta chain described here comes from a study of cytomegalovirus exposure and HLA in healthy donors. Whole-study results and caveats: Specificity for CMV antigens was confirmed in vitro for a few of the CMV-associated chains.

For this clone: Its antigen is currently unknown.

The PCR employed 60 Vbeta primers together with 13 Jbeta primers. Measured with immunoSEQ multiplex PCR; TCRdb has only the in-frame clones, and not every one. The table lists about 120,000 clones, approximately 72% of them singletons. In germline, CDR1 is SGHRS, CDR2 YFSETQ. Trimming removed 4 bases from V and 3 bases from J, with 11 bases in between. The CDR3 runs to 13 residues. The sequenced sample was PBMCs. The sequence was collected from a man aged 18 to 35 in good health and CMV-seronegative. The genes are TRBV5-1 and TRBJ2-7; tentative D call: TRBD1 (6 bases). The CDR3 DNA is TGCGCCAGCAGCCAAGGACAGCTCTACGAGCAGTACTTC. This codes for CASSQGQLYEQYF.